This T cell receptor beta chain comes out of a study of identical twins. Study-wide results and limits: Low generation-probability sequences were in excess among twin-shared out-of-frame alpha sequences. Invariant MAIT and iNKT cells could partly confound zero-insertion analyses.

Regarding this clonotype: What it recognizes is unknown.

TCRdb independently ran MiXCR on the 5' RACE reads; one entry per CDR3 protein. This sample has around 500,000 distinct CDR3 sequences, with more than 13% found just once. Deletions cut 3 bases from V and 0 bases from J, with 9 bases between. Germline CDR1 DFQATT, CDR2 SNEGSKA (reference sequence). CDR3 length: 14 residues. Among all donors, each was a healthy Caucasian. This sample also appeared in a second study, on yellow fever vaccine responses in identical twins.

The chain employs TRBV20-1 and TRBJ2-1, with D hard to call. This sequence was found in a woman in her late teens or twenties in good health. Material: CD4+ T cells sorted from blood. The CDR3 protein is CSARPVISYNEQFF. CDR3 nucleotide sequence: TGCAGTGCTAGGCCTGTCATCTCCTACAATGAGCAGTTCTTC.